These T cell receptor beta chains were read from a single sample in a study of neurological immune-mediated disorders. MiXCR, applied by TCRdb to the 5' RACE reads, yields one record per CDR3 protein. This sample has some 50,000 distinct CDR3 sequences, with roughly 23% found just once. Sequenced input: PBMCs. Every receptor here comes from a woman between 65 and 79 years old in good health. Each CDR3 is given with its conserved first and last residue. The D gene is left open where the match is weak. The size of a clone is reported for some rows only, either as once, few or many, or as a class for expanded clones.

size: many; length: 14; J: TRBJ2-7; D: -; V: TRBV10-2; DNA: TGCGCCAGCAGTGAGTCCCCTAGGGCCTACGAGCAGTACTTC; CDR3: CASSESPRAYEQYF
size: many; length: 17; J: TRBJ2-4; D: TRBD1; V: TRBV20-1; DNA: TGCAGTGCTAGGGCGTGGGGACAGGGGATAGCCAAAAACATTCAGTACTTC; CDR3: CSARAWGQGIAKNIQYF
size: -; length: 15; J: TRBJ1-2; D: TRBD1; V: TRBV18; DNA: TGTGCCAGCTCACCCACGACAGGGGTGAACCATGGCTACACCTTC; CDR3: CASSPTTGVNHGYTF
size: many; length: 15; J: TRBJ2-5; D: TRBD2; V: TRBV5-1; DNA: TGCGCCAGCAGCCCTGGAGAGACTAGCGGGAGGGACACGTACTTC; CDR3: CASSPGETSGRDTYF
size: few; length: 14; J: TRBJ1-5; D: TRBD1; V: TRBV3-1; DNA: TGTGCCAGCAGCCACCGGACAGGAGGACAGCCCCAGCATTTT; CDR3: CASSHRTGGQPQHF
size: many; length: 14; J: TRBJ1-1; D: -; V: TRBV20-1; DNA: TGCAGTGCTAGAGAGGCCTACGGGAACACTGAAGCTTTCTTT; CDR3: CSAREAYGNTEAFF
size: -; length: 14; J: TRBJ2-1; D: TRBD2; V: TRBV5-1; DNA: TGCGCCAGCAGCAGGACTAGCGATCACAATGAGCAGTTCTTC; CDR3: CASSRTSDHNEQFF
size: -; length: 13; J: TRBJ1-1; D: -; V: TRBV5-1; DNA: TGCGCCAGCAGCTCATTAACGAACACTGAAGCTTTCTTT; CDR3: CASSSLTNTEAFF
size: few; length: 14; J: TRBJ1-1; D: -; V: TRBV6-6; DNA: TGTGCCAGCAGGCATCCGGACCCAGACACTGAAGCTTTCTTT; CDR3: CASRHPDPDTEAFF
size: many; length: 12; J: TRBJ2-3; D: -; V: TRBV20-1; DNA: TGCAGTGCCGGAAGGTTTGCAGATACGCAGTATTTT; CDR3: CSAGRFADTQYF
size: many; length: 13; J: TRBJ2-5; D: -; V: TRBV20-1; DNA: TGCAGTGCTACAGGGAGCCCCGGGGAGACCCAGTACTTC; CDR3: CSATGSPGETQYF
size: medium-sized; length: 12; J: TRBJ2-1; D: -; V: TRBV5-5; DNA: TGTGCCAGCAGCCCGGACTACAATGAGCAGTTCTTC; CDR3: CASSPDYNEQFF
size: many; length: 15; J: TRBJ1-1; D: TRBD1; V: TRBV10-3; DNA: TGTGCCATCAGACGACAGGGGAATGAGGACACTGAAGCTTTCTTT; CDR3: CAIRRQGNEDTEAFF
size: -; length: 16; J: TRBJ1-2; D: TRBD1; V: TRBV19; DNA: TGTGCCAGTAGTACCACTTGGGGACAGGGCGACTATGGCTACACCTTC; CDR3: CASSTTWGQGDYGYTF
size: many; length: 15; J: TRBJ2-3; D: -; V: TRBV5-1; DNA: TGCGCCAGCAGCCCGGGACTCGGGGACGCAGATACGCAGTATTTT; CDR3: CASSPGLGDADTQYF
size: many; length: 13; J: TRBJ1-1; D: -; V: TRBV2; DNA: TGTGCCAGCCTTTCCTGGGGGGACACTGAAGCTTTCTTT; CDR3: CASLSWGDTEAFF
size: many; length: 17; J: TRBJ2-1; D: -; V: TRBV5-1; DNA: TGCGCCAGCAGCTTGCTTGCCCCTCTAAGCTCCTACAATGAGCAGTTCTTC; CDR3: CASSLLAPLSSYNEQFF
size: medium-sized; length: 15; J: TRBJ2-7; D: -; V: TRBV20-1; DNA: TGCAGTGCTAGAGATGTCGGCAGGGGCTCCTACGAGCAGTACTTC; CDR3: CSARDVGRGSYEQYF
size: many; length: 12; J: TRBJ2-3; D: TRBD1; V: TRBV20-1; DNA: TGCTCGGGACAGGGAGGAACAGATACGCAGTATTTT; CDR3: CSGQGGTDTQYF
size: -; length: 14; J: TRBJ2-7; D: TRBD1; V: TRBV5-1; DNA: TGCGCCAGCAGCGTCTTGGGACAGGGGAACGAGCAGTACTTC; CDR3: CASSVLGQGNEQYF
size: -; length: 14; J: TRBJ2-3; D: -; V: TRBV30; DNA: TGTGCCTGGAGTCGGCCAGAGGGCACAGATACGCAGTATTTT; CDR3: CAWSRPEGTDTQYF
size: many; length: 16; J: TRBJ2-2; D: -; V: TRBV9; DNA: TGTGCCAGCAGCACTCCCACGGGAGAGCACACCGGGGAGCTGTTTTTT; CDR3: CASSTPTGEHTGELFF
size: -; length: 13; J: TRBJ1-2; D: -; V: TRBV29-1; DNA: TGCAGCGTCCCCGGGATTTCGGGCTATGGCTACACCTTC; CDR3: CSVPGISGYGYTF
size: -; length: 14; J: TRBJ2-5; D: -; V: TRBV20-1; DNA: TGCAGTGCTAGAGATCTGGCCTCCCAAGAGACCCAGTACTTC; CDR3: CSARDLASQETQYF
size: many; length: 13; J: TRBJ1-1; D: -; V: TRBV5-1; DNA: TGCGCCAGCAAGTTTGGAGCAAACACTGAAGCTTTCTTT; CDR3: CASKFGANTEAFF
size: -; length: 14; J: TRBJ2-2; D: TRBD1; V: TRBV28; DNA: TGTGCCAGCAGTGTCCGGGACAGGTCGACAGAGCTGTTTTTT; CDR3: CASSVRDRSTELFF
size: many; length: 14; J: TRBJ2-1; D: -; V: TRBV12-3/TRBV12-4; DNA: TGTGCCAGCAGTCCCCAGGCCTTCTACAATGAGCAGTTCTTC; CDR3: CASSPQAFYNEQFF
size: many; length: 13; J: TRBJ2-5; D: -; V: TRBV12-3/TRBV12-4; DNA: TGTGCCAGCAGTTTTGCGGGGCCAGAGACCCAGTACTTC; CDR3: CASSFAGPETQYF